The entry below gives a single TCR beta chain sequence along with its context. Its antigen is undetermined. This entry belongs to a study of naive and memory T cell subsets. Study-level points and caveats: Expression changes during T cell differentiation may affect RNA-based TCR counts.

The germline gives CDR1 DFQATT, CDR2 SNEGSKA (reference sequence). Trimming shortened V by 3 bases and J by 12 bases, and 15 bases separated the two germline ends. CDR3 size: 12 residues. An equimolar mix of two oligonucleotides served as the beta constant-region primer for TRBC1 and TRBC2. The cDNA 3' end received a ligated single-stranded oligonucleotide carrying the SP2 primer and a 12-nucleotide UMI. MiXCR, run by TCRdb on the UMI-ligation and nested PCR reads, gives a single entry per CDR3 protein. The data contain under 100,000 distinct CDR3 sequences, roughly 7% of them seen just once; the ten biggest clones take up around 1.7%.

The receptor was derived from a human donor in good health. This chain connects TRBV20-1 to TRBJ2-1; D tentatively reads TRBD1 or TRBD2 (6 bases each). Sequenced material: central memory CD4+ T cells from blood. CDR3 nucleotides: TGCAGTGCTAGGTCGGGGGCCCGGGGGCAGTTCTTC. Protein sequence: CSARSGARGQFF.